The 3 T cell receptor beta chains listed next were all sequenced from one sample in a study of cytomegalovirus exposure and HLA in healthy donors. PCR primers comprised 60 Vbeta and 13 Jbeta primers. Clones were read by immunoSEQ multiplex PCR, and TCRdb kept only the in-frame ones, dropping some. The data hold around 140,000 clones, with approximately 67% observed a single time. The sample consisted of PBMCs. The receptors here all came from a woman aged 55-69 years in good health and CMV-seronegative.

The chain links TRBV5-4 to TRBJ1-2; 7 positions agree with TRBD1. V shed 4 bases, J shed 4 bases, and the junction held 7 bases outside the gene matches. Germline V gene data show CDR1 as SGHNT and CDR2 as YYREEE (reference sequence). This CDR3 spans 14 amino acids. This CDR3 is CASSTKGQIYGYTF. The CDR3 region has the DNA TGTGCCAGCAGCACCAAGGGACAGATCTATGGCTACACCTTC.

This chain uses TRBV21-1 with TRBJ2-4; whether TRBD1, the table's D call, matches the DNA was not checked. TRBV21-1 is a documented pseudogene. CDR3 length: 15 amino acids. For the CDR3, the DNA is TGTGCCAGCAGCAAATCTGTGGACAGGGAAAACATTCAGTACTTC. Translation: CASSKSVDRENIQYF.

The V and J genes are TRBV28 and TRBJ2-2, with 8 bases matching TRBD2. Germline V gene sequence: CDR1 MDHEN, CDR2 SYDVKM. With 6 bases clipped from V and 5 bases from J, the junction kept 8 bases outside the gene matches. The CDR3 runs to 15 residues. Here the CDR3 DNA reads TGTGCCAGCAGCCAAGCGGGGGCGGGGACCGGGGAGCTGTTTTTT. This encodes CASSQAGAGTGELFF. Based on the CDR3 plus reference TRBV28 and TRBJ2-2, the full variable domain is DVKVTQSSRYLVKRTGEKVFLECVQDMDHENMFWYRQDPGLGLRLIYFSYDVKMKEKGDIPEGYSVSREKKERFSLILESASTNQTSMYLCASSQAGAGTGELFFGEGSRLTVL.